Shown below are 31 T cell receptor beta chains from a single sample sequenced in a study of shared clonotypes between healthy human individuals. TCRdb's copy holds only in-frame clones and misses some; the assay was immunoSEQ multiplex PCR. The sample carries more than 900,000 clones, about four fifths recorded once. The sample consisted of memory CD4+ T cells from PBMCs. Regarding subset: CD45RA-negative fraction. These TCRs come from a man younger than 35 in good health. Some clones in this sample may be carry-over from other donors' samples.

The V call is TRBV18, the J call TRBJ2-1; D gene unclear. The CDR3 loop spans 17 amino acids. V was shortened by 0 bases and J by 4 bases, with 16 bases between the two germline ends. Germline CDR1 and CDR2: KGHSH and LQKENI. CDR3 bases: TGTGCCAGCTCACCACCGGGTTCCGCCCAAAGATACAATGAGCAGTTCTTC. It encodes CASSPPGSAQRYNEQFF.

The CDR3 is CASAGGMETQYF. The CDR3 DNA reads TGTGCCAGCGCAGGGGGTATGGAGACCCAGTACTTC. This sequence joins TRBV19 and TRBJ2-5, with 7 nucleotides matching TRBD1. The CDR3 contains 12 residues. V shed 9 bases, J shed 5 bases, and the junction held 6 bases outside the gene matches. Germline V gene data show CDR1 as LNHDA and CDR2 as SQIVND (reference sequence).

V and J are TRBV7-6 and TRBJ2-3; TRBD2 agrees at 14 bases. The CDR3 is 14 residues long. CDR1 and CDR2 (germline): SGHVS, FNYEAQ. The junction had 1 base not matched to a gene; V was cut back by 5 bases and J by 6 bases. CDR3 loop: CASSRTSGRDTQYF. The CDR3 DNA reads TGTGCCAGCAGCCGGACTAGCGGGAGGGATACGCAGTATTTT.

The CDR3 here is CAIGLGVVGYYEQFF. CDR3 nucleotides: TGTGCCATAGGGTTAGGGGTAGTTGGATATTATGAGCAGTTCTTC. The chain joins TRBV6-4 to TRBJ2-1; D might be TRBD1 (5 bases). CDR1 and CDR2 (germline): MRHNA, SNTAGT. Deletions cut 10 bases from V and 8 bases from J, with 24 bases between. This CDR3 spans 15 amino acids.

This CDR3 is CASSSTATGASYNEQFF. The CDR3 DNA reads TGTGCCAGCAGCTCTACAGCCACAGGGGCCTCCTACAATGAGCAGTTCTTC. V and J are TRBV7-3 and TRBJ2-1; 7 nucleotides match TRBD1. CDR3 length equals 17 residues. Trimming took 4 bases from V and 0 from J; bases not matched to a gene: 9. The V gene's germline CDR1 is SGHTA and CDR2 FQGTGA.

This clone appeared a single time. The chain links TRBV11-2 to TRBJ1-1, with unresolved D. The V end lost 0 bases, the J end lost 7 bases, and 3 bases lay between the germline ends. CDR3 length equals 11 residues. Germline V gene lookup returns CDR1 SGHAT and CDR2 FQNNGV. In DNA, the CDR3 is TGTGCCAGCAGCTTAGAGGTTGAAGCTTTCTTT. Protein: CASSLEVEAFF.

The chain uses TRBV7-9 and TRBJ2-3; D is unresolved. This CDR3 has 11 amino acids. From germline, CDR1 is SEHNR and CDR2 FQNEAQ (reference sequence). Trimming took off 8 bases at V and 3 bases at J, with 6 bases between the two ends. The CDR3 DNA is TGTGCCAGCGTACGTACAGATACGCAGTATTTT. Translation: CASVRTDTQYF.

The chain is built from TRBV15 and TRBJ1-4; D perhaps matches TRBD1 (5 bases). Per germline, CDR1 LNHNV and CDR2 YYDKDF (reference sequence). The CDR3 totals 15 residues. Trimming took off 1 base at V and 7 bases at J, with 13 bases between the two ends. The CDR3: CATSRVGVGGEKLFF. The DNA for the CDR3 is TGTGCCACCAGCAGAGTAGGGGTGGGTGGTGAAAAACTGTTTTTT.

J is TRBJ1-5 and V is TRBV4-1; D perhaps matches TRBD1 (6 bases). V shed 1 base and J shed 6 bases, with 16 bases lying between them. The CDR3 has 16 amino acids. Germline loops: CDR1 MGHRA, CDR2 YSYEKL. The CDR3 DNA follows: TGCGCCAGCAGCCAAGCCGGACAGTTTGTTGGTCAGCCCCAGCATTTT. This encodes CASSQAGQFVGQPQHF.

The chain couples TRBV19 to TRBJ1-1; a weak D match, TRBD1 (6 bases). This CDR3 has 17 residues. V lost 0 bases to trimming and J lost 0 bases, with 14 bases between them. Germline V lookup: CDR1 LNHDA, CDR2 SQIVND (reference sequence). CDR3 region: CASSIERGPLVNTEAFF. In nucleotides, the CDR3 is TGTGCCAGTAGTATAGAACGGGGGCCCCTGGTGAACACTGAAGCTTTCTTT. Supplemented by reference TRBV19 and TRBJ1-1, the full variable domain reads DGGITQSPKYLFRKEGQNVTLSCEQNLNHDAMYWYRQDPGQGLRLIYYSQIVNDFQKGDIAEGYSVSREKKESFPLTVTSAQKNPTAFYLCASSIERGPLVNTEAFFGQGTRLTVV.

The V and J genes are TRBV5-5 and TRBJ2-2; 9 positions agree with TRBD1. Trimming removed 4 bases from V and 5 bases from J; junction bases left unmatched: 6. The V gene's germline CDR1 is SGHKS and CDR2 YYEKEE (reference sequence). The CDR3 loop spans 15 amino acids. The CDR3 DNA follows: TGTGCCAGCAGCCCCGGACAGGGGCTTACCGGGGAGCTGTTTTTT. This codes for CASSPGQGLTGELFF. Complete variable domain (other parts from reference TRBV5-5 and TRBJ2-2): DAGVTQSPTHLIKTRGQQVTLRCSPISGHKSVSWYQQVLGQGPQFIFQYYEKEERGRGNFPDRFSARQFPNYSSELNVNALLLGDSALYLCASSPGQGLTGELFFGEGSRLTVL.

V gene TRBV10-3 combines with J gene TRBJ2-7; the D gene is possibly TRBD1 (7 bases). Germline lookup yields CDR1 ENHRY and CDR2 SYGVKD. The germline V and J ends were trimmed by 6 bases and 0 bases, with 12 bases remaining between them. CDR3 length: 14 residues. The CDR3 nucleotides read TGTGCCATCAGGCCGCGGGACAGCTCCTACGAGCAGTACTTC. Translating gives CAIRPRDSSYEQYF.

This chain connects TRBV7-3 to TRBJ2-6; D gene uncertain. CDR1 SGHTA and CDR2 FQGTGA come from the germline V gene. The CDR3 covers 12 residues. V lost 2 bases and J 4 bases, leaving 0 bases between the germline ends. The CDR3 sequence is CASSLGANVLTF. CDR3 nucleotide sequence: TGTGCCAGCAGCTTAGGGGCCAACGTCCTGACTTTC.

V gene TRBV27 combines with J gene TRBJ2-5, with 7 nucleotides matching TRBD2. The CDR3 runs to 14 residues. The trim removed 6 bases at V and 5 bases at J, leaving 9 bases unmatched. Germline V gives CDR1 MNHEY, CDR2 SMNVEV (reference sequence). The CDR3 sequence: CASSRPGAGETQYF. CDR3 in DNA: TGTGCCAGCAGCCGCCCGGGAGCGGGGGAGACCCAGTACTTC.

CDR3 protein: CASRPPGMANEKLFF. CDR3 nucleotide sequence: TGTGCCAGTAGGCCCCCCGGGATGGCTAATGAAAAACTGTTTTTT. This rearrangement joins TRBV19 to TRBJ1-4; D is undetermined. V was clipped by 6 bases and J by 3 bases, with 14 bases between them. CDR3 length equals 15 residues. Per germline, CDR1 LNHDA and CDR2 SQIVND (reference sequence).

For the CDR3, the DNA is TGCAGTGCCCCGCCCGCCAACGAGCAGTACTTC. It codes for CSAPPANEQYF. The chain links TRBV20-1 to TRBJ2-7, with no clear D. The CDR3 runs to 11 residues. Germline CDR1 DFQATT, CDR2 SNEGSKA (reference sequence). V was trimmed by 6 bases and J by 5 bases, leaving 11 bases between them.

Only a few counts were recorded for this clone. The chain couples TRBV21-1 to TRBJ2-1; the table gives TRBD2 as D, unverified against the DNA. TRBV21-1 is an annotated pseudogene. The CDR3 has 16 residues. The DNA for the CDR3 is TGTGCCAGCGCCTTTACCGGGACTAGCGGGTACAATGAGCAGTTCTTC. Protein product: CASAFTGTSGYNEQFF.

The table lists this clone with a count of one. The chain recombines TRBV5-1 with TRBJ2-7, with D perhaps matching TRBD1 (5 bases). The germline V gene encodes CDR1 SGHRS and CDR2 YFSETQ. With 4 bases removed from V and 2 bases from J, the gap between germline ends came to 13 bases. The CDR3 consists of 14 residues. DNA for the CDR3: TGCGCCAGCAGCGAGCAGGGTGGTCCCTACGAGCAGTACTTC. Encoded protein: CASSEQGGPYEQYF.

The chain uses TRBV28 and TRBJ2-5, with a possible D match to TRBD1 (6 bases). CDR1 is MDHEN, CDR2 SYDVKM, per germline. This CDR3 contains 13 residues. Trimming stripped 8 bases from V and 4 bases from J, with 14 bases between. The CDR3 spells CASLEGQRETQYF. The CDR3 DNA reads TGTGCCAGCTTAGAAGGACAGAGAGAGACCCAGTACTTC. The variable domain in full, completed from reference TRBV28 and TRBJ2-5, reads DVKVTQSSRYLVKRTGEKVFLECVQDMDHENMFWYRQDPGLGLRLIYFSYDVKMKEKGDIPEGYSVSREKKERFSLILESASTNQTSMYLCASLEGQRETQYFGPGTRLLVL.

This chain connects TRBV30 to TRBJ1-4; 8 bases align to TRBD1. The CDR3 sequence is 13 residues long. V shed 3 bases and J 8 bases; nucleotides not matched to a gene: 5. Germline V gene lookup returns CDR1 GTSNPN and CDR2 SVGIG (reference sequence). The CDR3 nucleotides read TGTGCCTGGAGCAGGGGGCCGTACGAAAAACTGTTTTTT. It is translated as CAWSRGPYEKLFF.

The CDR3 spells CASSLASGVLNTGELFF. The CDR3, as DNA: TGTGCCAGCAGCTTAGCCTCCGGGGTATTGAACACCGGGGAGCTGTTTTTT. The V gene is TRBV13, the J gene TRBJ2-2, with a possible D match to TRBD2 (5 bases). The CDR3 extends over 17 amino acids. V was clipped by 1 base and J by 1 base, with 13 bases between them. In germline, CDR1 is PRHDT, CDR2 FYEKMQ (reference sequence). Using reference TRBV13 and TRBJ2-2 for the parts outside the CDR3, the full variable domain is AAGVIQSPRHLIKEKRETATLKCYPIPRHDTVYWYQQGPGQDPQFLISFYEKMQSDKGSIPDRFSAQQFSDYHSELNMSSLELGDSALYFCASSLASGVLNTGELFFGEGSRLTVL.

The chain is built from TRBV9 and TRBJ2-1; D call uncertain. The CDR3 consists of 11 residues. Between the trimmed V and J ends, which lost 10 bases and 12 bases, there was a span of 17 bases. Looked up from germline, CDR1 is SGDLS and CDR2 is YYNGEE. The CDR3 DNA sequence: TGTGCCGGGCCCCGCCGGATCTGGCAGTTCTTC. This gives the protein CAGPRRIWQFF.

With regard to this clone: This same CDR3 is encoded by further DNA sequences in the sample. The rearrangement uses TRBV7-9 and TRBJ1-1, with 8 bases lining up with TRBD1. This CDR3 has 15 amino acids. Germline V gives CDR1 SEHNR, CDR2 FQNEAQ (reference sequence). The trim removed 4 bases at V and 0 bases at J, leaving 4 bases unmatched. CDR3 residues: CASSSWDRLNTEAFF. The CDR3 DNA is TGTGCCAGCAGCTCTTGGGACAGGTTGAACACTGAAGCTTTCTTT.

J is TRBJ1-5 and V is TRBV6-1, with unresolved D. This CDR3 is 13 amino acids long. V was clipped by 4 bases and J by 7 bases, with 11 bases between them. The germline gives CDR1 MNHNS, CDR2 SASEGT. CDR3 nucleotide sequence: TGTGCCAGCAGTGGTCAGGCGGCCCAGCCCCAGCATTTT. Amino acids: CASSGQAAQPQHF.

The V gene is TRBV19, the J gene TRBJ2-1; 12 bases agree with TRBD1. V was clipped by 5 bases and J by 9 bases; unmatched bases: 5. Germline values: CDR1 LNHDA, CDR2 SQIVND (reference sequence). The CDR3 covers 14 residues. The DNA of the CDR3 is TGTGCCAGTAGTCTTGGGACAGGGGGCTTTGAGCAGTTCTTC. Its translation: CASSLGTGGFEQFF. The full variable domain, completed using reference TRBV19 and TRBJ2-1, is DGGITQSPKYLFRKEGQNVTLSCEQNLNHDAMYWYRQDPGQGLRLIYYSQIVNDFQKGDIAEGYSVSREKKESFPLTVTSAQKNPTAFYLCASSLGTGGFEQFFGPGTRLTVL.

The chain is built from TRBV7-8 and TRBJ1-5, with TRBD1 as a possible D gene (5 bases). CDR1 and CDR2 from the germline V gene are SGHVS and FQNEAQ. V was clipped by 5 bases and J by 2 bases, with 19 bases between them. The CDR3 has 17 amino acids. CDR3 loop: CASSPPGRGWRNQPQHF. CDR3 DNA sequence: TGTGCCAGCAGCCCCCCCGGAAGGGGTTGGCGCAATCAGCCCCAGCATTTT.

The chain has TRBV4-1 and TRBJ1-2; 9 bases are shared with TRBD1. In germline, CDR1 is MGHRA, CDR2 YSYEKL. V was clipped by 4 bases and J by 4 bases; unmatched bases: 4. The CDR3 sequence is 14 residues long. The CDR3, as DNA: TGCGCCAGCAGCCTCGGACAGGGGATCTATGGCTACACCTTC. Protein sequence: CASSLGQGIYGYTF.

The chain combines TRBV27 with TRBJ1-5; maybe TRBD1 (5 bases). V was trimmed by 7 bases and J by 4 bases, leaving 11 bases between them. The germline gives CDR1 MNHEY, CDR2 SMNVEV (reference sequence). CDR3 length: 13 amino acids. The CDR3 DNA follows: TGTGCCAGCAAACGGGACTGGAATCAGCCCCAGCATTTT. This sequence encodes CASKRDWNQPQHF.

This rearrangement joins TRBV12-5 to TRBJ1-5; 8 bases are shared with TRBD1. With V trimmed by 1 base and J by 4 bases, 9 bases remained unmatched. Germline V gives CDR1 LGHNT, CDR2 FRNRAP. The length of the CDR3 is 17 residues. CDR3 loop: CASGLAPQGAQNQPQHF. CDR3 coding DNA: TGTGCTAGTGGTTTGGCCCCCCAGGGGGCACAGAATCAGCCCCAGCATTTT.

This clone was counted many times. The V call is TRBV5-1, the J call TRBJ1-1, with D uncertain. V lost 0 bases to trimming and J lost 5 bases, with 11 bases between them. CDR1 and CDR2 from the germline V gene are SGHRS and YFSETQ. This CDR3 spans 14 amino acids. The CDR3 DNA is TGCGCCAGCAGCTTGGTTTCGGGGTGGACTGAAGCTTTCTTT. Its protein is CASSLVSGWTEAFF.

The rearrangement uses TRBV2 and TRBJ2-4; 7 bases fit TRBD1. The V gene end was trimmed by 7 bases and the J gene end by 7 bases; junction bases not matched to a gene: 10. Per germline, CDR1 SNHLY and CDR2 FYNNEI. This CDR3 region has 14 residues. The CDR3 DNA sequence: TGTGCCAGCATTCCTTGGGGACAGCGGAACATTCAGTACTTC. Protein product: CASIPWGQRNIQYF.